The rows below give T cell receptor beta chains drawn from one sample of a study of blood T cell repertoires in COVID-19. Repertoires were generated with immunoSEQ multiplex PCR, while TCRdb's copy carries only in-frame clones and drops some. The repertoire has 340,000 or so clones, around 82% of them found once; the top ten carry approximately 3.1%. Input material: peripheral blood. These receptors all stem from a man younger than 45 with active or convalescent COVID-19. CDR3s include the opening cysteine and the closing phenylalanine or tryptophan. D genes are given only for firm matches. Clone size appears in some rows only: once, few, many, or a class for an expanded clone.

d_gene,j_gene,v_gene,abundance,CDR3aa,CDR3nt
TRBD1,TRBJ1-2,TRBV7-9,few,CASSTTAAGQPFYGYTF,TGTGCCAGCAGCACGACGGCGGCGGGACAGCCATTCTATGGCTACACCTTC
-,TRBJ1-4,TRBV29-1,-,CSVEDTFNEKLFF,TGCAGCGTTGAGGACACATTTAATGAAAAACTGTTTTTT
-,TRBJ1-1,TRBV9,few,CASSVGEVPRPEAFF,TGTGCCAGCAGCGTAGGGGAGGTTCCTAGGCCTGAAGCTTTCTTT
TRBD1,TRBJ2-7,TRBV29-1,-,CSARGQGIYEQYF,TGCAGCGCGCGGGGACAGGGGATTTACGAGCAGTACTTC
TRBD1,TRBJ1-2,TRBV19,-,CASSLPTQGADGYTF,TGTGCCAGTAGTCTCCCAACTCAGGGGGCGGATGGCTACACCTTC
TRBD2,TRBJ2-7,TRBV7-2,-,CASSFSGRAYEQYF,TGTGCCAGCAGCTTTTCCGGGAGGGCTTACGAGCAGTACTTC
TRBD1,TRBJ1-5,TRBV25-1,-,CASSDATGSDQPQHF,TGTGCCAGCAGTGACGCGACAGGGTCGGATCAGCCCCAGCATTTT
TRBD1,TRBJ1-5,TRBV5-1,once,CASSWGTDSNQPQHF,TGCGCCAGCAGCTGGGGGACAGATAGCAATCAGCCCCAGCATTTT
-,TRBJ1-4,TRBV5-6,-,CASSSPRGFEKLFF,TGTGCCAGCAGCTCCCCGCGGGGGTTTGAAAAACTGTTTTTT
TRBD1,TRBJ2-3,TRBV5-4,-,CASSSDRGRVDTQYF,TGTGCCAGCAGCTCTGACAGGGGAAGGGTAGATACGCAGTATTTT
-,TRBJ2-3,TRBV15,-,CATSRGSQRSADTQYF,TGTGCCACCAGCAGAGGATCCCAGCGGAGCGCAGATACGCAGTATTTT
TRBD2,TRBJ2-1,TRBV6-4,-,CASSPSGASYNEQFF,TGTGCCAGCAGTCCTAGCGGGGCCTCCTACAATGAGCAGTTCTTC
-,TRBJ2-2,TRBV6-5,-,CASGPGQNTGELFF,TGTGCCAGCGGCCCGGGACAAAACACCGGGGAGCTGTTTTTT
TRBD1,TRBJ1-1,TRBV23-1,-,CASSPTRGAARLDTEAFF,TGCGCCAGCAGCCCTACCAGGGGGGCAGCTCGATTGGACACTGAAGCTTTCTTT
-,TRBJ2-1,TRBV6-2/TRBV6-3,-,CASSYRGGNEQFF,TGTGCCAGCAGTTACAGGGGAGGAAATGAGCAGTTCTTC
-,TRBJ1-5,TRBV6-5,-,CASSARGEGNQPQHF,TGTGCCAGCAGCGCCAGGGGAGAGGGCAATCAGCCCCAGCATTTT
-,TRBJ2-7,TRBV9,-,CASSFKYEQYF,TGTGCCAGCAGTTTTAAATACGAGCAGTACTTC
-,TRBJ2-7,TRBV27,-,CASSSGGSSYEQYF,TGTGCCAGCAGTTCAGGGGGGTCCTCCTACGAGCAGTACTTC
-,TRBJ2-3,TRBV4-1,-,CASSQDEAASTDTQYF,TGCGCCAGCAGCCAAGATGAAGCGGCCAGCACAGATACGCAGTATTTT
TRBD2,TRBJ2-3,TRBV19,-,CASSLPRLAGDTDTQYF,TGTGCCAGTAGTCTCCCAAGACTAGCGGGGGATACAGATACGCAGTATTTT
TRBD1,TRBJ1-1,TRBV4-2,-,CASSQSTGLSTEAFF,TGTGCCAGCAGCCAATCGACAGGGTTGAGCACTGAAGCTTTCTTT
TRBD2,TRBJ2-5,TRBV5-1,-,CASSMGLAGGQETQYF,TGCGCCAGCAGCATGGGACTAGCGGGAGGGCAAGAGACCCAGTACTTC
-,TRBJ2-3,TRBV6-6,-,CASLPRGGTDTQYF,TGTGCCAGCCTACCAAGGGGGGGAACAGATACGCAGTATTTT
-,TRBJ2-3,TRBV6-1,-,CASSEARGPSTDTQYF,TGTGCCAGCAGTGAAGCGCGGGGGCCTAGCACAGATACGCAGTATTTT
-,TRBJ2-2,TRBV11-2,-,CASSPFASSAGELFF,TGTGCCAGCAGCCCCTTCGCCTCTTCGGCCGGGGAGCTGTTTTTT
-,TRBJ1-3,TRBV28,-,CASTFGFSGNTIYF,TGTGCCAGCACGTTCGGTTTCTCTGGAAACACCATATATTTT
-,TRBJ1-1,TRBV7-9,once,CASSIQAEGREAFF,TGTGCCAGCAGCATTCAAGCCGAGGGCAGGGAAGCTTTCTTT
-,TRBJ1-2,TRBV19,-,CASTPGRLLDGYTF,TGTGCCAGTACTCCCGGTAGACTCCTCGATGGCTACACCTTC
TRBD2,TRBJ2-1,TRBV30,-,CALGGNEQFF,TGTGCCCTCGGGGGGAATGAGCAGTTCTTC
-,TRBJ1-1,TRBV19,-,CASSIEGLMNTEAFF,TGTGCCAGTAGTATAGAGGGGCTAATGAACACTGAAGCTTTCTTT
TRBD1,TRBJ2-7,TRBV15,-,CATSSWGGQGPYEQYF,TGTGCCACCAGCAGTTGGGGGGGACAGGGACCCTACGAGCAGTACTTC
-,TRBJ1-2,TRBV28,-,CASSPRQVIYGYTF,TGTGCCAGCAGTCCTCGACAGGTTATCTATGGCTACACCTTC
-,TRBJ2-7,TRBV23-1,-,CASSAEGEQYF,TGCGCCAGCAGCGCCGAGGGCGAGCAGTACTTC
TRBD1,TRBJ1-2,TRBV5-1,-,CASSPGGAPLFGEGYTF,TGCGCCAGCAGCCCAGGGGGCGCCCCCCTCTTTGGGGAGGGCTACACCTTC
-,TRBJ1-5,TRBV12-3/TRBV12-4,-,CASSLTDTQPQHF,TGTGCCAGCAGTTTAACAGACACTCAGCCCCAGCATTTT
-,TRBJ1-1,TRBV16,-,CAGSWGGNTEAFF,TGTGCCGGCAGCTGGGGGGGGAACACTGAAGCTTTCTTT
TRBD1,TRBJ1-5,TRBV2,-,CASSPTGSNQPQHF,TGTGCCAGCAGTCCGACAGGGTCGAATCAGCCCCAGCATTTT
TRBD1,TRBJ2-2,TRBV7-2,-,CASRPAGQGGLGELFF,TGTGCCAGCAGACCCGCGGGACAGGGTGGTTTAGGGGAGCTGTTTTTT
-,TRBJ2-7,TRBV2,once,CASRRGGPLYEQYF,TGTGCCAGCAGGAGGGGGGGGCCCCTATACGAGCAGTACTTC
TRBD1,TRBJ1-6,TRBV4-3,-,CASSPADRGNNSPLHF,TGCGCCAGCAGCCCCGCCGACAGGGGGAACAATTCACCCCTCCACTTT
TRBD1,TRBJ1-5,TRBV5-5,-,CASSLGTGGRDQPQHF,TGTGCCAGCAGCTTGGGAACAGGGGGTCGGGATCAGCCCCAGCATTTT
TRBD1,TRBJ2-7,TRBV28,-,CASLSGQGAREQYF,TGTGCCAGCCTGTCGGGACAGGGGGCTCGGGAGCAGTACTTC
TRBD2,TRBJ2-7,TRBV6-1,-,CASSEAEREGSYEQYF,TGTGCCAGCAGTGAAGCAGAGCGGGAGGGCTCCTACGAGCAGTACTTC
TRBD2,TRBJ2-7,TRBV10-3,-,CAISESAAGGPQEQYF,TGTGCCATCAGTGAGTCGGCAGCGGGAGGGCCCCAAGAGCAGTACTTC
-,TRBJ1-6,TRBV10-3,few,CAISELQNSPLHF,TGTGCCATCAGTGAGCTACAGAATTCACCCCTCCACTTT
-,TRBJ2-2,TRBV12-2,-,CASRLRPVAGTGELFF,TGTGCAAGTCGCCTTCGACCTGTCGCGGGCACCGGGGAGCTGTTTTTT
TRBD2,TRBJ2-2,TRBV7-2,few,CASSLGLAGAGELFF,TGTGCCAGCAGCTTAGGGCTAGCGGGGGCCGGGGAGCTGTTTTTT
-,TRBJ1-2,TRBV7-2,-,CASSSGVLGYTF,TGTGCCAGCAGCTCAGGGGTATTAGGCTACACCTTC
TRBD1,TRBJ2-2,TRBV24-1,few,CATRDRGQVTGELFF,TGTGCCACCAGGGACAGGGGGCAGGTGACCGGGGAGCTGTTTTTT
-,TRBJ2-2,TRBV7-8,-,CASSLSNTGELFF,TGTGCCAGCAGCTTGAGTAACACCGGGGAGCTGTTTTTT
-,TRBJ2-7,TRBV24-1,-,CATSGVGAYEQYF,TGTGCCACCAGTGGAGTCGGAGCCTACGAGCAGTACTTC
TRBD2,TRBJ2-1,TRBV5-1,-,CASSPDHSGGFHEQFF,TGCGCCAGCAGCCCGGACCATAGCGGGGGGTTCCATGAGCAGTTCTTC
-,TRBJ1-2,TRBV6-4,-,CASPWGDGYTF,TGTGCCTCCCCCTGGGGGGATGGCTACACCTTC
TRBD1,TRBJ1-1,TRBV7-2,-,CASSLGTGSYTEAFF,TGTGCCAGCAGCTTGGGGACAGGATCGTACACTGAAGCTTTCTTT
TRBD2,TRBJ2-7,TRBV6-2/TRBV6-3,-,CASSYWPAGDRSYEQYF,TGTGCCAGCAGTTACTGGCCAGCGGGAGATCGGTCCTACGAGCAGTACTTC
TRBD1,TRBJ2-7,TRBV7-6,-,CASSSSGGQGAYEQYF,TGTGCCAGCAGCTCTTCCGGTGGACAGGGGGCATACGAGCAGTACTTC
-,TRBJ1-2,TRBV5-1,-,CASSLEGRANPYGYTF,TGCGCCAGCAGCTTGGAGGGCAGGGCCAACCCTTATGGCTACACCTTC
TRBD1,TRBJ1-3,TRBV7-2,-,CASSQGVGNTIYF,TGTGCCAGCAGCCAGGGGGTAGGAAACACCATATATTTT
TRBD1,TRBJ1-2,TRBV3-1/TRBV3-2,-,CASSQGVRGPNYGYTF,TGTGCCAGCAGCCAAGGGGTGAGGGGGCCAAACTATGGCTACACCTTC
TRBD2,TRBJ2-2,TRBV27,-,CASSLYGLAGAGELFF,TGTGCCAGCAGTTTATACGGACTAGCGGGAGCCGGGGAGCTGTTTTTT